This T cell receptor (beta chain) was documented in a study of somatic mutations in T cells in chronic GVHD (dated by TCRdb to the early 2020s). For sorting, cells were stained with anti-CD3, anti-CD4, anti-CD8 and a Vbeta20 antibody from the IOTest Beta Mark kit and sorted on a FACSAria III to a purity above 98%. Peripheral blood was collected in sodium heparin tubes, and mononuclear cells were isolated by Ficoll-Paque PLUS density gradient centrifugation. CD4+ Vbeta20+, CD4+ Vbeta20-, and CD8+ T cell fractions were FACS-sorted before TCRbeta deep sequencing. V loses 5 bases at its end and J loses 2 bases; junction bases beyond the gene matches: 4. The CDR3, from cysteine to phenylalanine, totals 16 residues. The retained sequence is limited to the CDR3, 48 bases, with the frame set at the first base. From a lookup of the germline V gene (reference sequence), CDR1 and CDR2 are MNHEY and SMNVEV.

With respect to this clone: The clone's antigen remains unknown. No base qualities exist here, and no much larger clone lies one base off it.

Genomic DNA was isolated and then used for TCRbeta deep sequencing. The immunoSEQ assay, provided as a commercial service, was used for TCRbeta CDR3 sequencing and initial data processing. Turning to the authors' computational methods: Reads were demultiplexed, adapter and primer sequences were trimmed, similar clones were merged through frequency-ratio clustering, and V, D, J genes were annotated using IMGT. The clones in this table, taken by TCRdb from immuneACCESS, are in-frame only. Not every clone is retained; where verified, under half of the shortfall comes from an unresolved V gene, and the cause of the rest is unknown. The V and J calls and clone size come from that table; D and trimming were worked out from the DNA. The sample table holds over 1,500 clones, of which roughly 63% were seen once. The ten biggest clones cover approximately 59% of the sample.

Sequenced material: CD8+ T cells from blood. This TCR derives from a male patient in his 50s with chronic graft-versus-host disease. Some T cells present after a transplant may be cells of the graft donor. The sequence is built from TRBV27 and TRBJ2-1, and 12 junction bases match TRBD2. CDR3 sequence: CASSKGLAGTYNEQFF. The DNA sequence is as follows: TGTGCCAGCAGTAAAGGACTAGCGGGAACCTACAATGAGCAGTTCTTC.